These 25 T cell receptor beta chains share one sample of origin, sequenced in a study of control samples from healthy donors and cancer patients. The protocol was immunoSEQ multiplex PCR, while the TCRdb copy is restricted to in-frame clones and leaves out a portion. The sample has around 130,000 clones; 75% to 95% are singletons. The sample comprised blood. These TCRs come from a man younger than 35 in good health.

This chain links TRBV3-1 (or the pseudogene TRBV3-2) with TRBJ2-1; the D gene is possibly TRBD2 (5 bases). Trimming took off 5 bases at V and 7 bases at J, with 15 bases between the two ends. This CDR3 is built from 14 residues. Per the germline V gene, CDR1 is LGHDT and CDR2 is YNNKEL (reference sequence). The CDR3 is CASSLPARGNEQFF. CDR3 bases: TGTGCCAGCAGCTTGCCGGCAAGAGGGAATGAGCAGTTCTTC.

This chain uses TRBV11-2 with TRBJ2-5; the match to TRBD2 covers 14 bases. The CDR3 runs 16 residues. Germline V CDR1 and CDR2: SGHAT, FQNNGV. J was trimmed by 5 bases and V by 1 base; bases with no gene match: 3. The CDR3: CASSLVGLAGDETQYF. The CDR3 region has the DNA TGTGCCAGCAGCTTAGTGGGACTAGCGGGAGACGAGACCCAGTACTTC.

This rearrangement joins TRBV18 to TRBJ2-1; 10 bases are a match to TRBD2. The CDR3 extends over 15 amino acids. V shed 2 bases, J shed 8 bases, and the junction held 6 bases outside the gene matches. The germline V gene encodes CDR1 KGHSH and CDR2 LQKENI. The DNA for the CDR3 is TGTGCCAGCTCACCAGGGCTAGCGGGAGTGTATGAGCAGTTCTTC. The encoded protein is CASSPGLAGVYEQFF.

The gene calls are TRBV7-2 and TRBJ1-1; D possibly corresponds to TRBD1 (5 bases). Trimming shortened V by 5 bases and J by 1 base, and 17 bases separated the two germline ends. CDR1 is SGHTA and CDR2 is FQGNSA in the germline V gene. This CDR3 is 16 amino acids long. The DNA for the CDR3 is TGTGCCAGCAGCCTAAAAAAGGGACGGGGGAACACTGAAGCTTTCTTT. Translating it yields CASSLKKGRGNTEAFF.

This chain joins TRBV28 and TRBJ2-6; D call uncertain. CDR1 is MDHEN and CDR2 is SYDVKM in the germline V gene. This CDR3 contains 14 residues. V was clipped by 7 bases and J by 4 bases, with 11 bases between them. The CDR3 spells CASTRRRGANVLTF. In nucleotides, the CDR3 is TGTGCCAGCACCCGGAGAAGAGGGGCCAACGTCCTGACTTTC.

The J gene is TRBJ1-3, the V gene TRBV11-2; the D is unclear. V gave up 2 bases and J gave up 2 bases, with 10 bases separating them. This CDR3 is 15 amino acids long. Germline V gives CDR1 SGHAT, CDR2 FQNNGV. In DNA, the CDR3 is TGTGCCAGCAGCTTATGGCTGGGCCCTGGAAACACCATATATTTT. It codes for CASSLWLGPGNTIYF. Full variable domain (remainder filled in from reference TRBV11-2 and TRBJ1-3): EAGVAQSPRYKIIEKRQSVAFWCNPISGHATLYWYQQILGQGPKLLIQFQNNGVVDDSQLPKDRFSAERLKGVDSTLKIQPAKLEDSAVYLCASSLWLGPGNTIYFGEGSWLTVV.

The V gene is TRBV11-2, the J gene TRBJ1-5; D unclear. The CDR3 length is 15 residues. Trimming pared 2 bases from V and 5 bases from J, leaving 13 bases between. The germline V gene has CDR1 SGHAT and CDR2 FQNNGV. Here the CDR3 reads CASSLSGERDQPQHF. In nucleotides, the CDR3 is TGTGCCAGCAGCTTAAGTGGGGAAAGAGATCAGCCCCAGCATTTT.

The rearrangement links TRBV6-6 to TRBJ2-1; tentatively, D is TRBD1 (5 bases). Deletions cut 2 bases from V and 2 bases from J, with 13 bases between. The CDR3 extends over 16 amino acids. Germline V lookup: CDR1 MNHNY, CDR2 SVGAGI (reference sequence). CDR3 in amino acids: CASSYGRVPAYNEQFF. DNA of the CDR3: TGTGCCAGCAGTTACGGCAGGGTCCCTGCCTACAATGAGCAGTTCTTC.

The V gene is TRBV6-5, the J gene TRBJ2-3; 12 bases fit TRBD2. The trim removed 6 bases at V and 6 bases at J, leaving 7 bases unmatched. The CDR3 is 15 amino acids. Per germline, CDR1 MNHEY and CDR2 SVGAGI. CDR3 in DNA: TGTGCCAGCAGCGACCTAGCGGGGGGGCCGGATACGCAGTATTTT. Its translation: CASSDLAGGPDTQYF.

The rearrangement uses TRBV11-2 and TRBJ1-5, with TRBD1 matching over 10 bases. This CDR3 is 15 amino acids long. V trimming: 5 bases; J trimming: 3 bases; junction bases outside the gene matches: 4. CDR1 is SGHAT and CDR2 is FQNNGV in the germline V gene. In DNA form, the CDR3 reads TGTGCCAGCAGCCCCGGGACAGGGGACAATCAGCCCCAGCATTTT. Residues: CASSPGTGDNQPQHF.

J is TRBJ1-6 and V is TRBV30; the D is unclear. Germline CDR1 and CDR2: GTSNPN and SVGIG (reference sequence). The V end lost 1 base, the J end lost 10 bases, and 14 bases lay between the germline ends. This CDR3 comprises 14 residues. The CDR3 here is CAWSDSTGSSPLHF. For the CDR3, the DNA is TGTGCCTGGAGTGACTCGACCGGGTCCTCACCCCTCCACTTT.

The chain combines TRBV7-3 with TRBJ2-3; possible D gene TRBD1, 5 bases. Germline assignment: CDR1 SGHTA and CDR2 FQGTGA. This CDR3 contains 17 residues. Trimming removed 2 bases at V and 2 bases at J, with 17 bases between. CDR3 residues: CASSLFTRKTATDTQYF. CDR3 in DNA: TGTGCCAGCAGCTTATTTACACGGAAGACAGCCACAGATACGCAGTATTTT.

The chain links TRBV27 to TRBJ2-7, with D perhaps assigned TRBD1 or TRBD2 (5 bases each). From germline, CDR1 is MNHEY and CDR2 SMNVEV (reference sequence). V was pared by 4 bases and J by 3 bases, with 19 bases between. The CDR3 has 16 residues. The CDR3 reads CASSSRIRDRDYEQYF. For the CDR3, the DNA is TGTGCCAGCAGTTCAAGGATAAGGGACCGAGACTACGAGCAGTACTTC.

V usage is TRBV28 and J usage is TRBJ2-3; 10 positions match TRBD2. The ends lost 3 bases at V and 2 bases at J; junction bases unmatched: 8. Germline-derived CDR1 and CDR2 are MDHEN and SYDVKM. The CDR3 runs to 17 residues. Here the CDR3 reads CASSFALAGIPTDTQYF. As DNA, the CDR3 is TGTGCCAGCAGTTTTGCACTAGCGGGGATACCCACAGATACGCAGTATTTT.

V is TRBV4-1 and J is TRBJ1-3; D is unresolved. The V gene's germline CDR1 is MGHRA and CDR2 YSYEKL. V shed 1 base and J shed 3 bases, with 16 bases lying between them. This CDR3 contains 17 residues. The CDR3 spells CASSQVRTGVGGNTIYF. DNA for the CDR3: TGCGCCAGCAGCCAAGTGAGGACGGGCGTTGGTGGAAACACCATATATTTT.

The genes are TRBV28 and TRBJ1-5, with TRBD1 identical over 7 bases. The V gene's germline CDR1 is MDHEN and CDR2 SYDVKM. The CDR3 sequence is 14 residues long. With V trimmed by 5 bases and J by 11 bases, 12 bases remained unmatched. The CDR3 region is CASSPDRVSSAQHF. CDR3 bases: TGTGCCAGCAGTCCTGACAGGGTTTCATCGGCCCAGCATTTT.

The chain links TRBV12-3 or TRBV12-4 to TRBJ1-2, with D maybe TRBD1 (5 bases). The CDR3 loop spans 11 amino acids. V was pared by 6 bases and J by 8 bases, with 10 bases between. This chain's CDR3 is CASSLNRGYTF. CDR3 nucleotides: TGTGCCAGCAGCCTTAACAGGGGCTACACCTTC.

V gene TRBV18 combines with J gene TRBJ1-5, with a possible D match to TRBD1 (6 bases). Germline loops: CDR1 KGHSH, CDR2 LQKENI. This CDR3 is built from 15 residues. Trimming removed 4 bases at V and 5 bases at J, with 15 bases between. The CDR3 DNA sequence: TGTGCCAGCTCACAAACAGGGATTCAGGATCAGCCCCAGCATTTT. It is translated as CASSQTGIQDQPQHF.

Only one count was recorded for this clone. This chain joins TRBV23-1 and TRBJ2-5, with D hard to call. TRBV23-1 is assigned to the ORF class and has an uncertain function. Trimming stripped 11 bases from V and 2 bases from J, with 15 bases between. There are 13 residues in the CDR3. The CDR3 spells CAAPVGLQETQYF. The CDR3 coding sequence is TGCGCCGCTCCCGTGGGTTTACAAGAGACCCAGTACTTC.

The genes are TRBV28 and TRBJ2-7; the D is unclear. CDR3 length: 15 amino acids. V dropped 1 base and J dropped 5 bases, with 15 bases sitting between them. Germline assignment: CDR1 MDHEN and CDR2 SYDVKM. CDR3 in amino acids: CASSLYPPNEDEQYF. As DNA, the CDR3 is TGTGCCAGCAGTTTATATCCGCCTAATGAGGACGAGCAGTACTTC.

As concerns this clone: Other DNA sequences from this sample encode an identical CDR3 as well. J is TRBJ1-1 and V is TRBV28; D is undetermined. CDR1 and CDR2 from the germline V gene are MDHEN and SYDVKM. CDR3 size: 15 residues. V was shortened by 2 bases and J by 0 bases, with 10 bases between the two germline ends. The DNA for the CDR3 is TGTGCCAGCAGTTTACGAGGACTCATGAACACTGAAGCTTTCTTT. It encodes CASSLRGLMNTEAFF.

The chain uses TRBV5-1 and TRBJ2-1; D tentatively fits TRBD1 or TRBD2 (6 bases each). This CDR3 contains 12 residues. Germline loops: CDR1 SGHRS, CDR2 YFSETQ. Trimming took 4 bases from V and 8 from J, leaving 10 bases between them. DNA for the CDR3: TGCGCCAGCAGCCTTAGGGGGGATGAGCAGTTCTTC. This sequence encodes CASSLRGDEQFF.

The chain links TRBV5-5 to TRBJ1-1, with 10 bases identical to TRBD1. The CDR3 is 17 amino acids. The germline V gene has CDR1 SGHKS and CDR2 YYEKEE (reference sequence). The J segment lost 1 base and the V segment lost 4 bases, leaving 10 bases of the junction unmatched. The CDR3 loop is CASSLVGTGVGNTEAFF. The CDR3 region has the DNA TGTGCCAGCAGCCTCGTTGGGACAGGGGTAGGGAACACTGAAGCTTTCTTT.

The chain couples TRBV18 to TRBJ1-2; D gene unclear. Looked up from germline, CDR1 is KGHSH and CDR2 is LQKENI. V gave up 0 bases and J gave up 5 bases, with 13 bases separating them. The CDR3 runs 15 residues. CDR3 loop: CASSPPQDITYGYTF. CDR3 in DNA: TGTGCCAGCTCACCACCGCAAGACATTACTTATGGCTACACCTTC.

The CDR3 sequence: CASRLAGQNTGELFF. CDR3 nucleotide sequence: TGTGCAAGTCGCTTAGCGGGACAAAACACCGGGGAGCTGTTTTTT. The chain employs TRBV12-2 and TRBJ2-2; the table's D call, TRBD1, was not checked against the DNA. TRBV12-2 is labeled a pseudogene. This CDR3 contains 15 residues.